Below, 23 T cell receptor beta chains from the same sample are listed, as sequenced in a study of cytotoxic CD8 clonotypes in ibrutinib-treated CLL. Sequencing used immunoSEQ multiplex PCR; TCRdb keeps in-frame clones, though not all of them. The table lists tens of thousands of clones, over 75% of them singletons. The sample here was PBMCs, taken at disease progression, from a patient treated with ibrutinib. These receptors were taken from a human donor with chronic lymphocytic leukemia.

The chain combines TRBV29-1 with TRBJ2-7; D not resolved. V was shortened by 6 bases and J by 7 bases, with 16 bases between the two germline ends. The length of the CDR3 is 12 residues. Germline assignment: CDR1 SQVTM and CDR2 ANQGSEA. CDR3 loop: CSVARLDGEQYF. CDR3 sequence (DNA): TGCAGCGTGGCCCGGCTGGACGGGGAGCAGTACTTC.

The rearrangement uses TRBV28 and TRBJ1-2; 7 nucleotides agree with TRBD1. The length of the CDR3 is 15 residues. The V segment lost 6 bases and the J segment 7 bases; nucleotides outside the gene matches: 14. The germline V gene has CDR1 MDHEN and CDR2 SYDVKM. The chain's CDR3 is CASSTSEGARSGYTF. CDR3 in DNA: TGTGCCAGCAGCACCTCGGAGGGGGCGCGATCTGGCTACACCTTC.

This chain joins TRBV27 and TRBJ2-1; D might be TRBD2 (5 bases). The V and J ends lost 5 bases and 4 bases respectively, with 6 bases between them. CDR1 MNHEY and CDR2 SMNVEV come from the germline V gene (reference sequence). The CDR3 sequence is 12 residues long. The DNA for the CDR3 is TGTGCCAGCAGTGGGAGATACAATGAGCAGTTCTTC. Residues: CASSGRYNEQFF.

The chain recombines TRBV6-1 with TRBJ2-1; 10 bases match TRBD2. There are 13 residues in the CDR3. V lost 9 bases to trimming and J lost 11 bases; unmatched junction nucleotides: 10. Germline values: CDR1 MNHNS, CDR2 SASEGT. CDR3 coding DNA: TGTGCCAGTCCGGGACTAGCGTCAATGAAGCAGTTCTTC. Protein sequence: CASPGLASMKQFF.

The chain joins TRBV19 to TRBJ2-3; no reliable D call. There are 11 residues in the CDR3. Germline CDR1 is LNHDA and CDR2 is SQIVND (reference sequence). The V and J ends lost 8 bases and 6 bases respectively, with 9 bases between them. This CDR3 reads CASAGPDTQYF. In DNA form, the CDR3 reads TGTGCCAGTGCCGGACCTGATACGCAGTATTTT.

The chain combines TRBV15 with TRBJ2-7; possibly TRBD1 for D (6 bases). V dropped 4 bases and J dropped 0 bases, with 10 bases sitting between them. Germline CDR1 is LNHNV and CDR2 is YYDKDF (reference sequence). The CDR3 totals 14 residues. In DNA, the CDR3 is TGTGCCACCAGCAACAGGGTATCCTCCTACGAGCAGTACTTC. It specifies CATSNRVSSYEQYF.

The chain recombines TRBV5-6 with TRBJ2-5, with D possibly matching TRBD2 (6 bases). The CDR3 length is 16 residues. CDR1 is SGHDT, CDR2 YYEEEE, per germline. The V end was cut by 0 bases, the J end by 2 bases, with 14 bases between. The CDR3 coding sequence is TGTGCCAGCAGCTTGGTTTCGGGAGCTAGGCAAGAGACCCAGTACTTC. Residues: CASSLVSGARQETQYF.

This rearrangement joins TRBV6-6 to TRBJ2-7; D remains unclear. Germline assignment: CDR1 MNHNY and CDR2 SVGAGI (reference sequence). CDR3 length equals 13 residues. V was shortened by 5 bases and J by 2 bases, with 10 bases between the two germline ends. The CDR3, as DNA: TGTGCCAGCAGTGCGCTCGGACCCTACGAGCAGTACTTC. Amino acid sequence: CASSALGPYEQYF.

This chain uses TRBV5-1 with TRBJ2-3; 9 positions agree with TRBD2. The CDR3 is 16 amino acids. Germline lookup yields CDR1 SGHRS and CDR2 YFSETQ. V trimming: 4 bases; J trimming: 2 bases; junction bases outside the gene matches: 8. CDR3 sequence reads: CASSRAVAGVTDTQYF. In DNA form, the CDR3 reads TGCGCCAGCAGCCGTGCTGTAGCGGGGGTCACAGATACGCAGTATTTT.

This clone was picked up a small number of times. The rearrangement joins TRBV11-2 to TRBJ2-1; 7 bases are a match to TRBD2. Germline V gene data show CDR1 as SGHAT and CDR2 as FQNNGV. The ends lost 1 base at V and 4 bases at J; junction bases unmatched: 7. This CDR3 comprises 16 residues. CDR3 sequence (DNA): TGTGCCAGCAGCTTAGTGACGGGAGGCATTTACAATGAGCAGTTCTTC. It yields the protein CASSLVTGGIYNEQFF. The entire variable domain, with the rest obtained from reference TRBV11-2 and TRBJ2-1, is as follows: EAGVAQSPRYKIIEKRQSVAFWCNPISGHATLYWYQQILGQGPKLLIQFQNNGVVDDSQLPKDRFSAERLKGVDSTLKIQPAKLEDSAVYLCASSLVTGGIYNEQFFGPGTRLTVL.

V gene TRBV18 combines with J gene TRBJ2-7, with 8 bases fitting TRBD1. This CDR3 has 16 residues. V gave up 2 bases and J gave up 5 bases; unmatched junction bases: 11. Germline CDR1 KGHSH, CDR2 LQKENI. This chain's CDR3 is CASSPILTGVGHEQYF. CDR3 DNA sequence: TGTGCCAGCTCACCAATTCTGACAGGGGTAGGGCACGAGCAGTACTTC.

The V and J genes are TRBV19 and TRBJ2-2, with 8 positions matching TRBD1. CDR3 length: 16 amino acids. Germline CDR1 LNHDA, CDR2 SQIVND (reference sequence). V lost 5 bases and J lost 3; bases outside the gene matches: 8. The chain's CDR3 is CASSPWTGKDTGELFF. CDR3 DNA sequence: TGTGCCAGTAGTCCTTGGACAGGGAAGGACACCGGGGAGCTGTTTTTT.

The V and J genes are TRBV2 and TRBJ1-2; 11 nucleotides line up with TRBD1. CDR3 length: 14 residues. With 6 bases clipped from V and 3 bases from J, the junction kept 3 bases outside the gene matches. Germline V CDR1 and CDR2: SNHLY, FYNNEI. The CDR3: CASSGQGADYGYTF. The CDR3 nucleotides read TGTGCCAGCAGCGGACAGGGGGCTGACTATGGCTACACCTTC.

This chain links TRBV15 with TRBJ2-1; possible D gene TRBD2, 5 bases. V shed 0 bases and J shed 8 bases, with 14 bases lying between them. Germline CDR1 and CDR2: LNHNV and YYDKDF (reference sequence). CDR3 length: 15 residues. The CDR3 here is CATSRDRARGHEQFF. CDR3 nucleotides: TGTGCCACCAGCAGAGACCGGGCCCGCGGGCATGAGCAGTTCTTC.

CDR3 sequence: CASRGAYSNQPQHF. CDR3 in DNA: TGTGCCAGCAGGGGAGCGTACAGCAATCAGCCCCAGCATTTT. The chain employs TRBV6-5 and TRBJ1-5; D not certain. This CDR3 has 14 residues. Germline V CDR1 and CDR2: MNHEY, SVGAGI. The germline V and J ends were trimmed by 6 bases and 1 base, with 10 bases remaining between them.

V usage is TRBV27 and J usage is TRBJ1-1, with unresolved D. The CDR3 contains 14 residues. Germline CDR1 and CDR2: MNHEY and SMNVEV (reference sequence). Trimming took 6 bases from V and 1 from J, leaving 12 bases between them. The CDR3 protein is CASSVERANTEAFF. The CDR3 DNA reads as TGTGCCAGCAGCGTCGAAAGGGCGAACACTGAAGCTTTCTTT.

This sequence joins TRBV27 and TRBJ2-3, with D unclear. Trimming left V 2 bases short and J 2 bases short, with 8 bases between. Germline values: CDR1 MNHEY, CDR2 SMNVEV (reference sequence). The CDR3 runs to 14 residues. In DNA form, the CDR3 reads TGTGCCAGCAGTTTAGCGGATTTCACAGATACGCAGTATTTT. Amino acids: CASSLADFTDTQYF.

This sequence joins TRBV5-4 and TRBJ2-7, with 11 positions matching TRBD1. The CDR3 loop spans 14 amino acids. Germline CDR1 is SGHNT and CDR2 is YYREEE (reference sequence). The J segment lost 6 bases and the V segment lost 3 bases, leaving 5 bases of the junction unmatched. In DNA, the CDR3 is TGTGCCAGCAGCTGGGACAGGGGGGGGCTCGAGCAGTACTTC. Translated, it gives CASSWDRGGLEQYF.

V and J are TRBV6-1 and TRBJ1-1; D gene uncertain. CDR1 and CDR2 from the germline V gene are MNHNS and SASEGT. The ends were cut back, 6 bases at V and 3 bases at J, with 14 bases in the middle. The CDR3 sequence is 14 residues long. This CDR3 reads CASRLGGIHTEAFF. The CDR3 region has the DNA TGTGCCAGCAGGCTTGGAGGGATTCACACTGAAGCTTTCTTT.

The chain joins TRBV5-1 to TRBJ2-7, with D perhaps matching TRBD1 (5 bases). Per germline, CDR1 SGHRS and CDR2 YFSETQ. CDR3 length: 15 residues. The V and J ends lost 0 bases and 7 bases respectively, with 17 bases between them. The CDR3 bases are TGCGCCAGCAGCTTGGCCGTAGTGGCAGGGCTTGAGCAGTACTTC. Protein sequence: CASSLAVVAGLEQYF.

This clone was picked up one time. The V call is TRBV6-5, the J call TRBJ2-1; D is undetermined. Germline CDR1 and CDR2: MNHEY and SVGAGI. The CDR3 covers 13 residues. The germline V and J ends were trimmed by 7 bases and 2 bases, with 9 bases remaining between them. CDR3 protein: CASTNRAYNEQFF. The CDR3 nucleotides read TGTGCCAGCACCAACCGGGCCTACAATGAGCAGTTCTTC.

The genes are TRBV7-2 and TRBJ2-3; 11 bases agree with TRBD2. CDR1 and CDR2 from the germline V gene are SGHTA and FQGNSA. The CDR3 loop spans 16 amino acids. Unmatched junction bases numbered 5, after V lost 5 bases and J lost 1 base. The CDR3 nucleotides are TGTGCCAGCAGCGTAGGGGGACTAGCGGGCACAGATACGCAGTATTTT. It codes for CASSVGGLAGTDTQYF.

This clone was seen a handful of times. The rearrangement uses TRBV5-8 and TRBJ1-1, with D maybe TRBD1 (5 bases). CDR1 is SGHTS and CDR2 is YDEGEE in the germline V gene. The CDR3 spans 13 residues. V was pared by 4 bases and J by 5 bases, with 12 bases between. CDR3 nucleotides: TGTGCCAGCAGCCGGGACGGGGCGACTGAAGCTTTCTTT. As protein: CASSRDGATEAFF.